This TCR beta chain is drawn from a study of technical replicates of blood from a few donors (dated by TCRdb to 2016 to 2017). The library was built by means of the immunoSEQ multiplex PCR assay. What TCRdb holds here is the immuneACCESS table cut down to in-frame rearrangements. Part of the clones is not present; checked against another copy, under half of the missing clones reflect an unresolved V gene, and the others are unexplained. Counted in this sample were more than 45,000 clones; 91% of them appeared once. The leading ten clones occupy under 5% of the sample. The V and J ends are trimmed by 4 bases and 0 bases, leaving 10 bases between them. From its cysteine to its phenylalanine, the CDR3 spans 16 amino acids. Only the CDR3 part of the read is kept: 48 bases, read in frame from the first base. Based on the germline V gene (reference sequence), the CDR1 and CDR2 sequences are LNHDA and SQIVND.

With respect to this clone: It has no known antigen specificity. Base qualities are not recorded, but no much larger clone differs from it by a single base.

Input material: PBMCs. This TCR was sampled from a human donor in good health. Some clones in this sample may be carry-over from other donors' samples. The rearrangement joined TRBV19 to TRBJ2-6; no D gene can be assigned with confidence. CDR3 sequence: CASSNGATSGANVLTF. Here is the DNA: TGTGCCAGTAGTAACGGTGCCACCTCTGGGGCCAACGTCCTGACTTTC.